The 16 T cell receptor beta chains below come from one sample, sequenced in a study of blood T cell repertoires in COVID-19. Assay: immunoSEQ multiplex PCR; the TCRdb copy retains only in-frame clones and omits some. The sample records about 320,000 clones, about 85% being singletons. Sequencing was done on a sample of PBMCs or T cells enriched from blood (not recorded which). All receptors derive from a woman in her twenties or thirties who had been exposed to COVID-19.

The V call is TRBV2, the J call TRBJ2-2; no firm D call. This CDR3 contains 15 residues. CDR1 and CDR2 from the germline V gene are SNHLY and FYNNEI. V was clipped by 0 bases and J by 7 bases, with 12 bases between them. CDR3 residues: CASSEASRRIGELFF. In nucleotides, the CDR3 is TGTGCCAGCAGTGAAGCGTCTAGGCGGATCGGGGAGCTGTTTTTT.

About this clone itself: This specimen includes other DNA sequences encoding the same CDR3. V is TRBV5-1 and J is TRBJ1-3; no definite D call. This CDR3 spans 12 amino acids. CDR1 is SGHRS and CDR2 is YFSETQ in the germline V gene. Trimming took 5 bases from V and 2 from J, leaving 5 bases between them. CDR3 nucleotide sequence: TGCGCCAGCAGTCAAACTGGAAACACCATATATTTT. It specifies CASSQTGNTIYF.

This clone has a handful of counts. The same CDR3 can be traced to other DNA sequences in this sample. This chain uses TRBV12-5 with TRBJ2-5; tentative D call: TRBD2 (6 bases). V was trimmed by 8 bases and J by 2 bases, leaving 9 bases between them. Germline CDR1 reads LGHNT; CDR2 reads FRNRAP. The CDR3 spans 12 residues. CDR3 nucleotides: TGTGCTAGTAGGCGGGGTCAAGAGACCCAGTACTTC. The encoded protein is CASRRGQETQYF.

The rearrangement joins TRBV3-1 (or the pseudogene TRBV3-2) to TRBJ1-1, with a weak D call TRBD1 (5 bases). The CDR3 runs 13 residues. Trimming removed 6 bases at V and 4 bases at J, with 12 bases between. The germline CDR1 and CDR2 sequences are LGHDT and YNNKEL (reference sequence). CDR3 sequence (DNA): TGTGCCAGCAGGTTTGGGGGGGGCACTGAAGCTTTCTTT. Encoded protein: CASRFGGGTEAFF.

The CDR3: CASSLRGGGEKLFF. The CDR3, as DNA: TGCGCCAGCAGCTTGAGGGGGGGAGGTGAAAAACTGTTTTTT. V and J are TRBV5-1 and TRBJ1-4; perhaps TRBD1 as D (6 bases). V was pared by 1 base and J by 7 bases, with 11 bases between. Germline CDR1 reads SGHRS; CDR2 reads YFSETQ. The CDR3 spans 14 residues.

The chain couples TRBV28 to TRBJ1-5, with a possible D match to TRBD1 (5 bases). The CDR3 has 16 residues. The V end lost 8 bases, the J end lost 4 bases, and 21 bases lay between the germline ends. Germline CDR1 MDHEN, CDR2 SYDVKM. The CDR3 is CASESQGGSRNQPQHF. The CDR3 DNA reads TGTGCCAGCGAGTCCCAGGGAGGGAGTCGTAATCAGCCCCAGCATTTT.

This clone came up a few times. The V gene is TRBV24-1, the J gene TRBJ2-3, with 9 positions matching TRBD1. The CDR3 has 15 residues. CDR1 is KGHDR and CDR2 is SFDVKD in the germline V gene. Trimming removed 5 bases from V and 5 bases from J; junction bases left unmatched: 7. Here the CDR3 DNA reads TGTGCCACCAGTGGTCAAGGGGGACAGGGAGATACGCAGTATTTT. As protein: CATSGQGGQGDTQYF.

V is TRBV6-5 and J is TRBJ1-6; 8 positions agree with TRBD1. The CDR3 is made up of 13 amino acids. The V and J ends lost 6 bases and 11 bases, in that order; junction bases with no gene match: 6. The V gene's germline CDR1 is MNHEY and CDR2 SVGAGI. Here the CDR3 reads CASSRDRWAPLHF. In DNA form, the CDR3 reads TGTGCCAGCAGCCGGGACAGGTGGGCACCCCTCCACTTT.

The V and J genes are TRBV28 and TRBJ2-3; tentative D call: TRBD1 (6 bases). Germline-derived CDR1 and CDR2 are MDHEN and SYDVKM. The CDR3 extends over 16 amino acids. Between the trimmed V and J ends, which lost 2 bases and 6 bases, there was a span of 18 bases. CDR3 nucleotides: TGTGCCAGCAGTTTAGGGGGTGCAGGGGTATCGGATACGCAGTATTTT. It codes for CASSLGGAGVSDTQYF.

The J gene is TRBJ1-4, the V gene TRBV6-2 or TRBV6-3, with D perhaps TRBD1 (6 bases). Germline values: CDR1 MNHEY, CDR2 SVGEGT. With 6 bases removed from V and 8 bases from J, the gap between germline ends came to 22 bases. CDR3 size: 16 residues. The CDR3 DNA follows: TGTGCCAGCAGCCCTCTAACAGGGTCGAGGGAGGAAAAACTGTTTTTT. The encoded protein is CASSPLTGSREEKLFF.

The V call is TRBV7-2, the J call TRBJ1-2, with D perhaps matching TRBD1 (6 bases). The germline V gene encodes CDR1 SGHTA and CDR2 FQGNSA. V was shortened by 4 bases and J by 4 bases, with 16 bases between the two germline ends. CDR3 length equals 15 residues. The CDR3 region has the DNA TGTGCCAGCAGCTATAAAACCGGACAGCCCTATGGCTACACCTTC. This sequence encodes CASSYKTGQPYGYTF.

The CDR3 nucleotides are TGTGCCATCAGTGACCTTAGCGCCGCCGGTGGAAATGAGCAGTTCTTC. Translated: CAISDLSAAGGNEQFF. The chain couples TRBV10-3 to TRBJ2-1, with a possible D match to TRBD2 (5 bases). Germline CDR1 is ENHRY and CDR2 is SYGVKD. The CDR3 is 16 amino acids. With 3 bases removed from V and 7 bases from J, the gap between germline ends came to 19 bases.

This rearrangement joins TRBV19 to TRBJ1-5, with D tentatively TRBD1 (6 bases). V was cut by 6 bases and J by 0 bases, with 9 bases left in between. CDR3 length: 14 residues. Per germline, CDR1 LNHDA and CDR2 SQIVND (reference sequence). This CDR3 reads CASRPGVSNQPQHF. DNA for the CDR3: TGTGCCAGTAGACCAGGGGTTAGCAATCAGCCCCAGCATTTT.

This clone was seen a few times. V is TRBV30 and J is TRBJ1-5; a possible D gene is TRBD1 (6 bases). There are 12 residues in the CDR3. V shed 2 bases and J shed 5 bases, with 7 bases lying between them. CDR1 is GTSNPN, CDR2 SVGIG, per germline (reference sequence). The CDR3 nucleotides are TGTGCCTGGAGTTCAGGGGATCAGCCCCAGCATTTT. Translation: CAWSSGDQPQHF.

The chain employs TRBV10-2 and TRBJ1-1; maybe TRBD1 (5 bases). The germline V gene encodes CDR1 WSHSY and CDR2 SAAADI. The CDR3 covers 17 residues. V was shortened by 0 bases and J by 1 base, with 15 bases between the two germline ends. The CDR3 is CASSESIWGRENTEAFF. For the CDR3, the DNA is TGCGCCAGCAGTGAGTCGATATGGGGCAGGGAGAACACTGAAGCTTTCTTT.

The V gene is TRBV12-3 or TRBV12-4, the J gene TRBJ1-1, with 7 bases lining up with TRBD1. With V trimmed by 3 bases and J by 5 bases, 3 bases remained unmatched. The CDR3 has 13 residues. The CDR3 here is CASSLEQGTEAFF. The CDR3 DNA sequence: TGTGCCAGCAGTTTGGAACAGGGGACTGAAGCTTTCTTT.